These T cell receptor beta chains were read from a single sample in a study of shared clonotypes between healthy human individuals. Repertoires were generated with immunoSEQ multiplex PCR, while TCRdb's copy carries only in-frame clones and drops some. The table records nearly 1,000,000 clones, 76% of them present only once. The source material was memory CD4+ T cells sorted from blood. The receptors here all came from a young man in good health. Each CDR3 is given without its conserved first and last residue. D genes are given only for firm matches.

J | V | length | D | CDR3
TRBJ1-2 | TRBV7-3 | 11 | . | ASSLSDYGGYT
TRBJ1-6 | TRBV6-1 | 13 | TRBD1 | ASRPDRGQGSPLH
TRBJ1-4 | TRBV5-6 | 16 | TRBD1 | ASSFGSERGLGNEKLF
TRBJ1-4 | TRBV10-3 | 13 | TRBD1 | AISDPGQGHEKLF
TRBJ2-2 | TRBV30 | 11 | . | AWSVKVTGELF
TRBJ2-2 | TRBV30 | 13 | . | AWSGAGSGTGELF
TRBJ1-6 | TRBV5-4 | 13 | . | ASSLALGENSPLH
TRBJ2-3 | TRBV7-2 | 12 | . | ASSLQVQTDTQY
TRBJ1-1 | TRBV19 | 9 | . | ASRGNTEAF
TRBJ2-7 | TRBV7-2 | 11 | TRBD1 | ATWDRDLYEQY
TRBJ2-1 | TRBV5-6 | 11 | . | ASSLPYGNEQF
TRBJ2-1 | TRBV5-1 | 13 | . | ASSFSFDPGDEQF
TRBJ1-3 | TRBV11-3 | 14 | . | ASSPGPWDSGNTIY
TRBJ1-1 | TRBV6-5 | 11 | TRBD1 | ASSSPDRAEAF
TRBJ2-6 | TRBV2 | 11 | . | ARGFSGANVLT
TRBJ1-4 | TRBV9 | 15 | . | ASSVEDHRATNEKLF
TRBJ2-2 | TRBV6-6 | 12 | . | ASSQWYHTGELF
TRBJ2-7 | TRBV2 | 13 | TRBD1 | ASSEQGAAFYEQY
TRBJ2-3 | TRBV6-5 | 14 | TRBD2 | ASSLGLTSDTDTQY
TRBJ2-5 | TRBV4-1 | 15 | . | ASSQVTGASGVETQY
TRBJ2-7 | TRBV5-1 | 13 | . | ASSLVKSGVNEQY
TRBJ2-5 | TRBV4-1 | 14 | . | ASSQDVAGWGETQY
TRBJ2-1 | TRBV10-2 | 16 | . | ASNPFTTSGSSYNEQF
TRBJ2-3 | TRBV11-2 | 14 | TRBD1 | ASSSRQTGTADTQY
TRBJ2-7 | TRBV5-1 | 14 | TRBD2 | ASSLALAGVSYEQY
TRBJ1-2 | TRBV6-4 | 15 | TRBD1 | ASSDTQGEGACYGYT
TRBJ1-2 | TRBV25-1 | 13 | TRBD1 | ASSEGGQGSAGYT
TRBJ2-5 | TRBV18 | 13 | . | ASSPSQGSQETQY
TRBJ2-5 | TRBV29-1 | 10 | TRBD2 | SVETGGETQY
TRBJ2-5 | TRBV29-1 | 9 | TRBD2 | ALREDETQY
TRBJ1-6 | TRBV30 | 15 | TRBD1 | AWRRTGLVGTYSPLH
TRBJ2-7 | TRBV2 | 9 | . | ASRDTYEQY